One sample yielded the 22 T cell receptor beta chains listed below, sequenced in a study of shared clonotypes between healthy human individuals. The method was immunoSEQ multiplex PCR; TCRdb's version includes in-frame clones alone and lacks a portion of them. The sample includes about 1.1 million clones, more than 75% seen only once; the top ten take roughly 0.65%. Sample: memory CD4+ T cells from PBMCs. Noted subset: CD45RA-negative fraction. These receptors were taken from a man between 18 and 29 years old in good health. Some clones in this sample may be carry-over from other donors' samples.

The chain couples TRBV29-1 to TRBJ2-7; D tentatively reads TRBD1 or TRBD2 (5 bases each). Germline V lookup: CDR1 SQVTM, CDR2 ANQGSEA. The CDR3 covers 13 residues. V gave up 7 bases and J gave up 2 bases, with 15 bases separating them. As DNA, the CDR3 is TGCAGCGAGTACCGGGACCGACCCTACGAGCAGTACTTC. Translating gives CSEYRDRPYEQYF.

Comments on this clone: Within the sample, other DNA sequences also encode this same CDR3. V usage is TRBV18 and J usage is TRBJ2-7, with 11 positions matching TRBD2. Trimming cost V 3 bases and J 5 bases; bases outside gene matches: 6. There are 15 residues in the CDR3. Germline V gene sequence: CDR1 KGHSH, CDR2 LQKENI. This CDR3 reads CASSPGTSGSNEQYF. DNA of the CDR3: TGTGCCAGCTCACCCGGAACTAGCGGGAGTAACGAGCAGTACTTC.

In its sample, this clone was seen once. This chain uses TRBV11-2 with TRBJ2-5, with TRBD1 matching over 9 bases. V lost 4 bases to trimming and J lost 5 bases; unmatched junction nucleotides: 5. Per the germline V gene, CDR1 is SGHAT and CDR2 is FQNNGV. The CDR3 covers 14 residues. The DNA of the CDR3 is TGTGCCAGCAGCTACTCCGGACAGGGGGAGACCCAGTACTTC. It codes for CASSYSGQGETQYF.

The gene calls are TRBV28 and TRBJ1-5; D is undetermined. The CDR3 covers 14 residues. The germline V gene has CDR1 MDHEN and CDR2 SYDVKM. The V and J ends lost 6 bases and 4 bases respectively, with 13 bases between them. CDR3 in amino acids: CASSSTYINQPQHF. CDR3 sequence (DNA): TGTGCCAGCAGCTCAACATACATTAATCAGCCCCAGCATTTT.

This sequence joins TRBV5-5 and TRBJ2-7; D is uncertain. V was pared by 3 bases and J by 6 bases, with 16 bases between. CDR1 and CDR2 (germline): SGHKS, YYEKEE (reference sequence). CDR3 length: 14 residues. The CDR3 DNA follows: TGTGCCAGCAGCTCGACGGAATCACACGTCGAGCAGTACTTC. Translating it yields CASSSTESHVEQYF.

Concerning this clone itself: A far larger clone is off by one base, so a read error is likely. Other DNA sequences in this sample translate to the same CDR3. The V gene is TRBV29-1, the J gene TRBJ1-3; D is unclear. Trimming stripped 4 bases from V and 0 bases from J, with 13 bases between. The germline CDR1 and CDR2 sequences are SQVTM and ANQGSEA. This CDR3 has 15 residues. In nucleotides, the CDR3 is TGCAGCGTTGTGGTCGGCAGGAGCTCTGGAAACACCATATATTTT. This codes for CSVVVGRSSGNTIYF.

The rearrangement joins TRBV28 to TRBJ2-3; 7 positions agree with TRBD2. The length of the CDR3 is 13 residues. Germline trimming cut 8 bases from V and 4 bases from J; bases unmatched to any gene: 6. CDR1 is MDHEN, CDR2 SYDVKM, per germline. The CDR3 sequence: CASVGGSSDTQYF. CDR3 DNA sequence: TGTGCCAGCGTGGGGGGGAGTTCAGATACGCAGTATTTT.

Only a few counts were recorded for this clone. The V gene is TRBV7-2, the J gene TRBJ1-3; perhaps TRBD1 as D (6 bases). Deletions cut 5 bases from V and 4 bases from J, with 12 bases between. This CDR3 contains 14 residues. Looked up from germline, CDR1 is SGHTA and CDR2 is FQGNSA. The CDR3, as DNA: TGTGCCAGCAGCCAAGGCGGGGGCGGAAACACCATATATTTT. It is translated as CASSQGGGGNTIYF.

The V call is TRBV6-4, the J call TRBJ2-7; TRBD2 agrees at 7 bases. Germline loops: CDR1 MRHNA, CDR2 SNTAGT. CDR3 size: 15 residues. The V segment lost 7 bases and the J segment 0 bases; nucleotides outside the gene matches: 9. CDR3 in DNA: TGTGCCAGCACCATATTAGCGGGCGCCTCCTACGAGCAGTACTTC. Protein: CASTILAGASYEQYF.

The chain uses TRBV11-2 and TRBJ2-1; TRBD1 matches 9 bases. Unmatched junction bases numbered 4, after V lost 5 bases and J lost 2 bases. The length of the CDR3 is 15 residues. The V gene's germline CDR1 is SGHAT and CDR2 FQNNGV. The CDR3 bases are TGTGCCAGCAGCCCCTGGACAGGGGCCTACAATGAGCAGTTCTTC. Protein: CASSPWTGAYNEQFF.

This clone was observed many times. The rearrangement uses TRBV7-3 and TRBJ2-5, with D hard to call. Germline V CDR1 and CDR2: SGHTA, FQGTGA. Trimming shortened V by 6 bases and J by 0 bases, and 11 bases separated the two germline ends. This CDR3 is built from 14 residues. CDR3 DNA: TGTGCCAGCAGACGCGACATGAACCAAGAGACCCAGTACTTC. Translated: CASRRDMNQETQYF.

The V and J genes are TRBV5-3 and TRBJ2-1; D uncertain. TRBV5-3 is recorded as an ORF, its role being uncertain. Trimming took off 4 bases at V and 0 bases at J, with 14 bases between the two ends. The CDR3 totals 16 residues. CDR3 sequence: CARSPRCRYSYNEQFF. The CDR3 DNA sequence: TGTGCCAGAAGCCCACGGTGCCGCTACTCCTACAATGAGCAGTTCTTC.

The chain uses TRBV5-1 and TRBJ2-1, with TRBD2 as a possible D gene (6 bases). V was trimmed by 4 bases and J by 2 bases, leaving 19 bases between them. CDR1 and CDR2 from the germline V gene are SGHRS and YFSETQ. CDR3 length equals 17 residues. CDR3 region: CASSPGTSSGTYNEQFF. The CDR3 DNA reads as TGCGCCAGCAGCCCGGGGACTTCCTCTGGCACCTACAATGAGCAGTTCTTC. The full variable domain, its missing parts supplied by reference TRBV5-1 and TRBJ2-1, is KAGVTQTPRYLIKTRGQQVTLSCSPISGHRSVSWYQQTPGQGLQFLFEYFSETQRNKGNFPGRFSGRQFSNSRSEMNVSTLELGDSALYLCASSPGTSSGTYNEQFFGPGTRLTVL.

The chain combines TRBV2 with TRBJ2-7; a weak D match, TRBD2 (6 bases). The germline V gene has CDR1 SNHLY and CDR2 FYNNEI. V was shortened by 0 bases and J by 3 bases, with 9 bases between the two germline ends. The CDR3 spans 14 residues. Here the CDR3 DNA reads TGTGCCAGCAGTGAAGCCCGCGGGAACTACGAGCAGTACTTC. This sequence encodes CASSEARGNYEQYF.

Regarding this clone: Other DNA sequences in the same sample also yield this CDR3. This chain uses TRBV7-3 with TRBJ2-1, with unresolved D. The V gene's germline CDR1 is SGHTA and CDR2 FQGTGA. V was cut by 2 bases and J by 3 bases, with 11 bases left in between. The CDR3 is 15 amino acids. CDR3: CASSLSSVNYNEQFF. In nucleotides, the CDR3 is TGTGCCAGCAGCTTATCGAGCGTCAACTACAATGAGCAGTTCTTC.

V is TRBV6-5 and J is TRBJ1-1; TRBD1 matches at 7 bases. This CDR3 spans 13 amino acids. The trim removed 0 bases at V and 14 bases at J, leaving 9 bases unmatched. Per the germline V gene, CDR1 is MNHEY and CDR2 is SVGAGI. CDR3 nucleotides: TGTGCCAGCAGTTACTCGTTGACAGGGAAGAAATTCTTT. Its translation is CASSYSLTGKKFF.

The CDR3 protein is CAISDSPLGNEQFF. As DNA, the CDR3 is TGTGCCATCAGTGACAGTCCCTTAGGCAATGAGCAGTTCTTC. The chain links TRBV10-3 to TRBJ2-1; no clear D. Trimming removed 3 bases at V and 6 bases at J, with 12 bases between. CDR3 size: 14 residues. The germline V gene encodes CDR1 ENHRY and CDR2 SYGVKD.

This rearrangement joins TRBV4-2 to TRBJ2-1, with D tentatively TRBD1 or TRBD2 (5 bases each). Deletions cut 4 bases from V and 8 bases from J, with 15 bases between. Germline values: CDR1 LGHNA, CDR2 YNFKEQ. The CDR3 totals 14 residues. The CDR3 is CASSLLASRDEQFF. CDR3 nucleotides: TGTGCCAGCAGCCTGTTGGCTAGCAGGGATGAGCAGTTCTTC.

This clone was picked up a small number of times. This same CDR3 is encoded by further DNA sequences in the sample. The chain carries TRBV7-3 and TRBJ1-1, with 8 bases lining up with TRBD1. The CDR3 sequence is 14 residues long. Germline trimming cut 4 bases from V and 4 bases from J; bases unmatched to any gene: 5. Germline CDR1 SGHTA, CDR2 FQGTGA. CDR3 sequence reads: CASSSTGGGTEAFF. DNA of the CDR3: TGTGCCAGCAGCTCCACAGGGGGAGGCACTGAAGCTTTCTTT.

This clone was recorded a few times. The chain combines TRBV5-1 with TRBJ2-5; D gene ambiguous. V gave up 6 bases and J gave up 5 bases, with 17 bases separating them. CDR1 SGHRS and CDR2 YFSETQ come from the germline V gene. The CDR3 is made up of 14 amino acids. Written as DNA, the CDR3 is TGCGCCAGCACCTACAGTACCAAAGGGGAGACCCAGTACTTC. Amino acid sequence: CASTYSTKGETQYF.

The chain is built from TRBV6-1 and TRBJ1-2, with D uncertain. CDR1 and CDR2 (germline): MNHNS, SASEGT. The CDR3 consists of 15 residues. The V and J ends lost 0 bases and 4 bases respectively, with 12 bases between them. CDR3 amino acids: CASSEAEGRPYGYTF. DNA for the CDR3: TGTGCCAGCAGTGAAGCCGAGGGCAGGCCCTATGGCTACACCTTC.

DNA for the CDR3: TGTGCCAGCTCGATCCAGACAGCCCCCGGCACTGAAGCTTTCTTT. The encoded protein is CASSIQTAPGTEAFF. The J gene is TRBJ1-1, the V gene TRBV18; D might be TRBD1 (5 bases). From germline, CDR1 is KGHSH and CDR2 LQKENI. The CDR3 totals 15 residues. Trimming left V 6 bases short and J 4 bases short, with 18 bases between.